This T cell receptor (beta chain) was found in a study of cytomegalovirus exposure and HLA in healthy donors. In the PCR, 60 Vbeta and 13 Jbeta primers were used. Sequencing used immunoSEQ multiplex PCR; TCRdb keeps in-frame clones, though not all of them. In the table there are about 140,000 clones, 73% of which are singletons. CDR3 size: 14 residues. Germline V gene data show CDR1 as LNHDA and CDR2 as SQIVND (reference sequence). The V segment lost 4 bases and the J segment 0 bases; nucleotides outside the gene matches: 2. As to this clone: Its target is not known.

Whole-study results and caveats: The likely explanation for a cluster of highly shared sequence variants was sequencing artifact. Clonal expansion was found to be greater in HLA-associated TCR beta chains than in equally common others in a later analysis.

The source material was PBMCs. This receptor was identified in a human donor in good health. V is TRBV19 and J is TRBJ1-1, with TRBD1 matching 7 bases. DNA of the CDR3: TGTGCCAGTAGTACGGGACAGCTGAACACTGAAGCTTTCTTT. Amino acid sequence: CASSTGQLNTEAFF. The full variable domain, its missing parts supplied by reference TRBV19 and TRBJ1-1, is DGGITQSPKYLFRKEGQNVTLSCEQNLNHDAMYWYRQDPGQGLRLIYYSQIVNDFQKGDIAEGYSVSREKKESFPLTVTSAQKNPTAFYLCASSTGQLNTEAFFGQGTRLTVV.